The rows below give T cell receptor beta chains drawn from one sample of a study of T-cell reconstitution after alpha-beta-depleted transplantation in children. TCRdb re-called the PCR reads with MiXCR, one entry per CDR3 protein. The table shows about 210,000 distinct CDR3 sequences, with around a sixth occurring only once. Sequencing was performed on PBMCs, mostly from graft donor cells, taken 360 days after TCRalphabeta/CD19-depleted stem cell transplant. Receptors originate from a male patient aged 2 to 10 who had a stem cell transplant for acute lymphoblastic leukemia, so the T cells may come from the graft donor. The CDR3 runs from the conserved cysteine through the conserved F or W. Fields, in order: D gene, V gene, clone size, J gene, CDR3 protein, CDR3 DNA. A D gene is named only where the DNA matches it firmly. Expanded clones are given a class, and other clones once, few, many or no size at all.

D: TRBD2
V: TRBV15
size: .
J: TRBJ2-7
CDR3: CATSRDRLADHEQYF
DNA: TGTGCCACCAGCAGAGATAGGCTAGCGGACCACGAGCAGTACTTC

D: .
V: TRBV29-1
size: many
J: TRBJ2-5
CDR3: CSAILGLQETQYF
DNA: TGCAGCGCAATTCTAGGGCTCCAAGAGACCCAGTACTTC

D: .
V: TRBV11-1
size: few
J: TRBJ1-1
CDR3: CASSPRTVGTEAFF
DNA: TGTGCCAGCAGCCCCCGGACAGTGGGGACTGAAGCTTTCTTT

D: TRBD1
V: TRBV7-2
size: .
J: TRBJ2-1
CDR3: CASSFDRGTYNEQFF
DNA: TGTGCCAGCAGCTTTGACAGGGGCACCTACAATGAGCAGTTCTTC

D: .
V: TRBV5-1
size: .
J: TRBJ2-2
CDR3: CASSLGTGSTGELFF
DNA: TGCGCCAGCAGCTTAGGGACCGGGTCGACCGGGGAGCTGTTTTTT

D: TRBD1
V: TRBV11-2
size: few
J: TRBJ2-2
CDR3: CASSPGTGYTGELFF
DNA: TGTGCCAGCAGCCCCGGGACAGGGTACACCGGGGAGCTGTTTTTT

D: .
V: TRBV5-1
size: .
J: TRBJ1-1
CDR3: CASSWAGSNTEAFF
DNA: TGCGCCAGCAGCTGGGCGGGATCGAACACTGAAGCTTTCTTT

D: .
V: TRBV12-3/TRBV12-4
size: .
J: TRBJ2-3
CDR3: CASSLNGASTDTQYF
DNA: TGTGCCAGCAGTCTCAACGGGGCGAGCACAGATACGCAGTATTTT

D: .
V: TRBV30
size: .
J: TRBJ2-1
CDR3: CAFTQGPPSSYNEQFF
DNA: TGTGCCTTTACGCAGGGTCCCCCGAGCTCCTACAATGAGCAGTTCTTC

D: .
V: TRBV4-1
size: .
J: TRBJ1-2
CDR3: CASSQDRGGQGRTF
DNA: TGCGCCAGCAGCCAAGATAGAGGAGGTCAGGGGCGCACCTTC

D: TRBD2
V: TRBV29-1
size: .
J: TRBJ2-5
CDR3: CSGLGLAGGRGETQYF
DNA: TGCAGCGGATTAGGACTAGCGGGGGGCCGAGGAGAGACCCAGTACTTC

D: TRBD1
V: TRBV12-3/TRBV12-4
size: many
J: TRBJ2-7
CDR3: CASRTGAYEQYF
DNA: TGTGCCAGCAGGACAGGGGCCTACGAGCAGTACTTC

D: .
V: TRBV24-1
size: .
J: TRBJ1-2
CDR3: CATSDVRTDYGYTF
DNA: TGTGCCACCAGTGACGTCCGGACGGACTATGGCTACACCTTC

D: TRBD1
V: TRBV27
size: few
J: TRBJ2-7
CDR3: CASTFNPSGTAADEQYF
DNA: TGTGCCAGCACTTTCAACCCATCGGGGACAGCGGCCGACGAGCAGTACTTC

D: TRBD1
V: TRBV6-2/TRBV6-3
size: .
J: TRBJ2-6
CDR3: CASSYSVPWGQTSGANVLTF
DNA: TGTGCCAGCAGTTACTCAGTACCCTGGGGACAGACCTCTGGGGCCAACGTCCTGACTTTC

D: .
V: TRBV28
size: .
J: TRBJ1-2
CDR3: CASSLNRRNGGYTF
DNA: TGTGCCAGCAGTTTAAATCGTAGGAATGGTGGCTACACCTTC

D: .
V: TRBV20-1
size: .
J: TRBJ2-5
CDR3: CSAPEGGPRVQETQYF
DNA: TGCAGTGCCCCAGAGGGCGGTCCCCGGGTTCAGGAGACCCAGTACTTC

D: TRBD1
V: TRBV10-3
size: once
J: TRBJ1-2
CDR3: CAISGDRGIDGYTF
DNA: TGTGCCATCAGTGGGGACAGGGGGATCGATGGCTACACCTTC

D: TRBD1
V: TRBV12-3/TRBV12-4
size: .
J: TRBJ1-2
CDR3: CASTNDRGPSRDGYTF
DNA: TGTGCCAGCACAAACGACAGGGGCCCCTCAAGGGATGGCTACACCTTC

D: TRBD2
V: TRBV12-3/TRBV12-4
size: many
J: TRBJ2-3
CDR3: CASSLGTSGHTTDTQYF
DNA: TGTGCCAGCAGTTTAGGGACTAGCGGCCATACCACAGATACGCAGTATTTT

D: .
V: TRBV7-9
size: many
J: TRBJ2-3
CDR3: CASSLAISGDTQYF
DNA: TGTGCCAGCAGCTTAGCAATCTCGGGAGATACGCAGTATTTT

D: .
V: TRBV4-2
size: few
J: TRBJ2-2
CDR3: CASSLRRGVFTGELFF
DNA: TGTGCCAGCAGCCTCCGCAGGGGCGTTTTCACCGGGGAGCTGTTTTTT

D: .
V: TRBV28
size: .
J: TRBJ2-7
CDR3: CASIAGGLSYEQYF
DNA: TGTGCCAGCATCGCCGGTGGGCTATCCTACGAGCAGTACTTC

D: .
V: TRBV7-9
size: few
J: TRBJ2-1
CDR3: CASSLARSSYNEQFF
DNA: TGTGCCAGCAGCTTAGCGCGGAGCTCCTACAATGAGCAGTTCTTC

D: .
V: TRBV20-1
size: .
J: TRBJ1-3
CDR3: CSAAQDGISGNTIYF
DNA: TGCAGTGCTGCCCAAGACGGAATCTCTGGAAACACCATATATTTT

D: .
V: TRBV12-3/TRBV12-4
size: .
J: TRBJ2-7
CDR3: CASSFRYEQYF
DNA: TGTGCCAGCAGCTTCCGGTACGAGCAGTACTTC

D: TRBD2
V: TRBV27
size: .
J: TRBJ2-1
CDR3: CVSSSGGAWYEQFF
DNA: TGTGTCTCGTCAAGCGGGGGGGCTTGGTATGAGCAGTTCTTC